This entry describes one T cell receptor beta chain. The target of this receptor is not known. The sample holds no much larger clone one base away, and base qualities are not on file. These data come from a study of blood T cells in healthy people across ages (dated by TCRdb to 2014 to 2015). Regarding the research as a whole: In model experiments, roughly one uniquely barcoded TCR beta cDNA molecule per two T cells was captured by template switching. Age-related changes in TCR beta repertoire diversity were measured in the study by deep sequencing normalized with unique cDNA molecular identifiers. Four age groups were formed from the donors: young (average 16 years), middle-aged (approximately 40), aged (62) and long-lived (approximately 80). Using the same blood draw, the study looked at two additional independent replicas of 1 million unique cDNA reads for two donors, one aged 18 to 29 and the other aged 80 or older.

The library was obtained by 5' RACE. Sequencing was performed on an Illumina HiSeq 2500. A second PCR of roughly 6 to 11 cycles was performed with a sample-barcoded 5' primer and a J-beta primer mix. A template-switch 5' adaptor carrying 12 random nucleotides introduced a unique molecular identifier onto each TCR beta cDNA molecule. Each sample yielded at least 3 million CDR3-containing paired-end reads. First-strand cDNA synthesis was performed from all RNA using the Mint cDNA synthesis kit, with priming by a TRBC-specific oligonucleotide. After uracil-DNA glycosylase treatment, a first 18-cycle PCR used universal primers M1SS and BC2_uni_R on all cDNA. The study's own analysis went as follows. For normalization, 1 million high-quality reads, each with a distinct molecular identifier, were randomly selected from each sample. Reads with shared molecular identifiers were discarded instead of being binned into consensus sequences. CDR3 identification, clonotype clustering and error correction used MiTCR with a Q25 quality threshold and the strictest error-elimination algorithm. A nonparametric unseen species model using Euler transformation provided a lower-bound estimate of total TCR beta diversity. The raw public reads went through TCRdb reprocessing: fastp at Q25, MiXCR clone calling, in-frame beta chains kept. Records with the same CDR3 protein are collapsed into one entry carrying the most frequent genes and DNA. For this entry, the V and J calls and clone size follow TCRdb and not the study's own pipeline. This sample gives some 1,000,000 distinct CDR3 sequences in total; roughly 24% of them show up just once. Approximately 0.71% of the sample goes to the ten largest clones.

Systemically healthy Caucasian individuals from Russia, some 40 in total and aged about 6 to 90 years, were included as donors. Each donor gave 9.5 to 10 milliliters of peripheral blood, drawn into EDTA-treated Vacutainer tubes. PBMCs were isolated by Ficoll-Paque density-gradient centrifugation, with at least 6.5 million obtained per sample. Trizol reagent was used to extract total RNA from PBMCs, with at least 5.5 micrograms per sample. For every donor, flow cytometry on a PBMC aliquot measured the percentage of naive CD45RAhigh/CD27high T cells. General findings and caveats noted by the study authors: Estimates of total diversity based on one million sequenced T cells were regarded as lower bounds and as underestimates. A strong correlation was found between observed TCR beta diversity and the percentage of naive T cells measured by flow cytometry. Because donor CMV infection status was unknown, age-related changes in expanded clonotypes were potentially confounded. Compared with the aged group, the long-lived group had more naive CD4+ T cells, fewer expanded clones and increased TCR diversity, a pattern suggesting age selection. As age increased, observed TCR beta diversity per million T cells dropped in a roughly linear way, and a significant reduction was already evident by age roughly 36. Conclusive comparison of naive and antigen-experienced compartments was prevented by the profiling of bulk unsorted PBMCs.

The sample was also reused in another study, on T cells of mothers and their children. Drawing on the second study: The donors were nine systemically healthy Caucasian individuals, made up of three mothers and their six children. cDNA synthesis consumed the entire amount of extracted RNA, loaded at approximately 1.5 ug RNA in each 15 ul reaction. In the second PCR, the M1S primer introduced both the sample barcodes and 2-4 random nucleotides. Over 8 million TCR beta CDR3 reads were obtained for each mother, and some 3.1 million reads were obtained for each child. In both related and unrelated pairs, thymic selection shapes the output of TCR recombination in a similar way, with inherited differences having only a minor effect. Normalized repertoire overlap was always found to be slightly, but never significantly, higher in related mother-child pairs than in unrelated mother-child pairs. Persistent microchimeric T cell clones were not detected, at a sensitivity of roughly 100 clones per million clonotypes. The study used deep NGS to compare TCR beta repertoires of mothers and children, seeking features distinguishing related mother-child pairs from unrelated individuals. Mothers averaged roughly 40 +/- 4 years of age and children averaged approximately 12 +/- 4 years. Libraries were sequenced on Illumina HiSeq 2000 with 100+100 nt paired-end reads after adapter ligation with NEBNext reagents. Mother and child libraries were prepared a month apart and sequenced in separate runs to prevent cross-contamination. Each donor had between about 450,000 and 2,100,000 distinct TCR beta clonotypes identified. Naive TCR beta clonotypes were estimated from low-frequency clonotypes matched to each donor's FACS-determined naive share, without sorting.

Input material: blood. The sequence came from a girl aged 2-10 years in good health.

The CDR3 protein: CASSYQDNYEQYF. The sequenced DNA is TGTGCCAGCAGTTATCAGGACAACTACGAGCAGTACTTC. This chain is built from TRBV6-2 or TRBV6-3 and TRBJ2-7; 5 matching bases give a weak D call of TRBD1. Looking up the germline V gene yields CDR1 MNHEY and CDR2 SVGEGT. Its CDR3 holds 13 amino acids, cysteine through phenylalanine. Only the CDR3 portion is preserved as DNA: 39 bases, with reading frame beginning at the first base. Trimming takes 3 bases from V and 3 bases from J, and the germline ends sit 9 bases apart.